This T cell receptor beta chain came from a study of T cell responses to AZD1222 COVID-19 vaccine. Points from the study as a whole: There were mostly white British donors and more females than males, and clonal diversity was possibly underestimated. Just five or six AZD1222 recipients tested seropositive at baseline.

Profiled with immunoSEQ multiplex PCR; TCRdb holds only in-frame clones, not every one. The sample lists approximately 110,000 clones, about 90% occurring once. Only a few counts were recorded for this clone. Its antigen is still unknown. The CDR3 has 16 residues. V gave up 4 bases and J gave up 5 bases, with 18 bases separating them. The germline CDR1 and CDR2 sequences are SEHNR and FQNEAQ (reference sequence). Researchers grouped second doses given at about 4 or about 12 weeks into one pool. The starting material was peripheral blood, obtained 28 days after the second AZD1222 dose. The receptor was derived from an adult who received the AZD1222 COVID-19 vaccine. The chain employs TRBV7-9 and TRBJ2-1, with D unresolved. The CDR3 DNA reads TGTGCCAGCAGCTCCTCGCTAACGGCCCTAGACAATGAGCAGTTCTTC. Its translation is CASSSSLTALDNEQFF.